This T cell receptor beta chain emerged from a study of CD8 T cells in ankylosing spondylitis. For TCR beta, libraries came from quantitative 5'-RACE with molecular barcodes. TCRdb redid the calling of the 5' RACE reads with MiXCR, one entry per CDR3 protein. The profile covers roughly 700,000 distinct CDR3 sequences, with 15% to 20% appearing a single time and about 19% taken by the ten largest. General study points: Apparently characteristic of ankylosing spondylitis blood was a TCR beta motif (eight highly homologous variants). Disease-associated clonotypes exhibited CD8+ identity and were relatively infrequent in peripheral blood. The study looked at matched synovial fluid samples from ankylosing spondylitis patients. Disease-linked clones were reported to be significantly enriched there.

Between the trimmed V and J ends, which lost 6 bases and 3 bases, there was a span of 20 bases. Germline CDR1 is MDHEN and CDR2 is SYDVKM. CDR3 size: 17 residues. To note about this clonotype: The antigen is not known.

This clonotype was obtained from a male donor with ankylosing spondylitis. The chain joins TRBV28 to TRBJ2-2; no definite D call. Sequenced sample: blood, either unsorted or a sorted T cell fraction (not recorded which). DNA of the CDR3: TGTGCCAGCAGACCTGAGTTGGGCAGCCCGGACACCGGGGAGCTGTTTTTT. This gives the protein CASRPELGSPDTGELFF. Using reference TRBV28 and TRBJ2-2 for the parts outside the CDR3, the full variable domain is DVKVTQSSRYLVKRTGEKVFLECVQDMDHENMFWYRQDPGLGLRLIYFSYDVKMKEKGDIPEGYSVSREKKERFSLILESASTNQTSMYLCASRPELGSPDTGELFFGEGSRLTVL.